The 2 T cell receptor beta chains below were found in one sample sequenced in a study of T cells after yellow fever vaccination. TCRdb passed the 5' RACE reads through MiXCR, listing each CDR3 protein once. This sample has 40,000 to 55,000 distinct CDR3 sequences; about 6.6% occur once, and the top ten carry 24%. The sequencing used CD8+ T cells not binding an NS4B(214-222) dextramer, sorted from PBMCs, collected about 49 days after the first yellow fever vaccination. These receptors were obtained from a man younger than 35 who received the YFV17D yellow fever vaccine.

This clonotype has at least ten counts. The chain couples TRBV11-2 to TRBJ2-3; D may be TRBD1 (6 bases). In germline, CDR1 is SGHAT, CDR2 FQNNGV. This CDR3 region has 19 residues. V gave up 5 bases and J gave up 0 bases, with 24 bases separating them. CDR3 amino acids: CASSKLSGTPPFSTDTQYF. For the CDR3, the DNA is TGTGCCAGCAGCAAGCTAAGTGGGACACCCCCATTTAGCACAGATACGCAGTATTTT.

This chain's CDR3 is CASSYSRQGTGELFF. The CDR3 nucleotides read TGTGCCAGCAGTTACTCGAGGCAGGGAACCGGGGAGCTGTTTTTT. The rearrangement joins TRBV6-5 to TRBJ2-2, with D possibly matching TRBD1 (5 bases). CDR1 and CDR2 from the germline V gene are MNHEY and SVGAGI. The CDR3 sequence is 15 residues long. V lost 0 bases and J lost 5, with 10 bases in between.